What follows is one T cell receptor beta chain and its context. This clonotype turned up a few times. Its antigen is currently not known. Base-call qualities are not available, and no considerably larger clone is one nucleotide away. A patient counted as having stable Graves' hyperthyroidism if no progression to ophthalmopathy occurred over 18 months of follow-up. Hyperthyroidism patients were newly diagnosed, with disease duration under 2 months, and aged 18 to 65 years. The study excluded patients with uncontrolled infections, other autoimmune diseases, pregnancy or lactation. Diagnoses were based on clinical symptoms, serum thyroxine and TRAb, thyroid ultrasound and orbital computed tomography. Ficoll-Paque density gradient centrifugation was used to isolate PBMCs from 8.5 to 10 ml of fresh peripheral blood. Total RNA was extracted using Trizol reagent, and RNA quality was assessed on an Agilent 2100 Bioanalyzer.

Amplification of TCR beta CDR3 regions was carried out from RNA transcripts. A first-round RT-PCR of the TCR CDR3 used the HTBI primer set with the Qiagen OneStep RT-PCR kit. The libraries were constructed in a second round of multiplex PCR and then size-selected and purified. The libraries were sequenced on an Illumina HiSeq2000 using paired-end 100 bp reads. As for the original processing: SOAPnuke was used to process the raw data, removing reads that contained adapters or uncalled bases, had a mean Phred below 15, or lacked an exact match to the constant primer or identifier. COPE v1.2.5 was used to merge high-quality paired reads, and clonotypes were defined as unique nucleotide sequences. MiTCR v1.1 was used to align the clonotypes against IMGT TRBV, TRBD and TRBJ reference segments. The analysis was restricted to V-J combinations with a frequency above 0.0001, which together covered 99% to 99.2% of the repertoires. The TCS score was defined as F50 (clonal expansion) divided by E x V (chaos), with BLOSUM62-based TCRdist calculated between CDR3 peptides within each V-J. Welch's t-statistics and random forest reduced 450 to 600 V-J features to under 15, which were used in a naive Bayes classifier (R e1071). The similarity between thyroid and blood repertoires was quantified using the Morisita-Horn index. TCRdb reran the public reads through fastp at Q25 and MiXCR, keeping productive beta chains. Rows merge per CDR3 protein into single entries with the most common DNA and genes. TCRdb, not the original authors, processed these V and J calls. This sample has around 800,000 distinct CDR3 sequences in its table, and around 39% of those were observed once. The top ten clonotypes cover 8.9% of the sample.

The data were taken from a study of T cells in Graves' hyperthyroidism and ophthalmopathy (dated by TCRdb to the late 2010s). With respect to the entire study: Peripheral blood was collected at initial diagnosis, before any treatment. TCR V-J signatures able to tell the groups apart were searched for in a discovery cohort of some 100 patients, of whom more than 40 had Graves' ophthalmopathy and 55 to 65 had stable Graves' hyperthyroidism. An independent validation cohort of about 20 hyperthyroidism patients and 17 patients who later progressed to ophthalmopathy tested prospective prediction of ophthalmopathy. The 100 or so discovery patients were divided at random into training and test sets in a 7:3 ratio. Thyroid tissue and blood T-cell repertoires from more than 5 Graves' hyperthyroidism patients were also compared in the study. Once sampling was done, hyperthyroidism patients were given methimazole at a starting dose of 30 mg daily, whereas ophthalmopathy patients were given high-dose intravenous methylprednisolone. According to the paper, TCR Vbeta CDR3 sequencing was carried out on over 130 peripheral blood samples, which came from under 50 ophthalmopathy, 80 or so hyperthyroidism and some 17 progressor patients.

For CDR1 and CDR2, the germline V gene lists LGHNT and FRNRAP. Spanning cysteine to phenylalanine, the CDR3 consists of 15 amino acids. Of all the DNA, just the CDR3 is kept, 45 bases in frame from base 1. V is shortened by 0 bases, J by 2 bases, and the region joining them spans 10 bases. The study at large found these results: In validation, the model predicted progression to ophthalmopathy a median of about 6.8 months before onset, with about 64% sensitivity and just under 75% specificity. A model built on a 13 V-J signature distinguished ophthalmopathy from stable hyperthyroidism, reaching around 87% sensitivity and around 81% specificity in cross-validation and 80%/75% in testing. Blood samples also contained most of the expanded thyroid clonotypes (frequency above 0.001), which suggests that blood repertoires may reflect thyroid immune responses. No statistical method was used to fix the sample size in advance, and group allocation was not hidden from the investigators.

Input material: blood. The rearrangement combines TRBV12-5 with TRBJ2-5; a confident D gene designation cannot be given. The clonotype originates from a man aged 18-30 years with Graves' hyperthyroidism. The DNA sequence follows: TGTGCTAGTGGTTTGGTAAGGGCAGAACAAGAGACCCAGTACTTC. The encoded protein is CASGLVRAEQETQYF.